The 9 T cell receptor beta chains in this list originate from one sample, sequenced in a study of T cells in Graves' hyperthyroidism and ophthalmopathy. From RNA transcripts, TCR beta CDR3 regions were amplified. The study used the HTBI primer set for a first-round RT-PCR of the TCR CDR3. TCRdb called the multiplex PCR reads again in MiXCR, with one record for every CDR3 protein. The repertoire consists of roughly 840,000 distinct CDR3 sequences, with over 35% occurring once and the leading ten covering approximately 8.7%. The specimen sequenced was blood. The receptors shown here come from a man aged 18 to 29 with Graves' hyperthyroidism.

This clonotype appeared a few times. This sequence joins TRBV5-4 and TRBJ2-7; 8 positions match TRBD1. CDR3 length equals 15 residues. Germline V gene data show CDR1 as SGHNT and CDR2 as YYREEE (reference sequence). With V trimmed by 0 bases and J by 5 bases, 7 bases remained unmatched. The CDR3 bases are TGTGCCAGCAGCTTGGCCCAGGGGGCAGCCGACGAGCAGTACTTC. Its translation is CASSLAQGAADEQYF.

The rearrangement joins TRBV7-9 to TRBJ2-5; 9 nucleotides match TRBD2. V lost 6 bases to trimming and J lost 3 bases; unmatched junction nucleotides: 5. This CDR3 spans 14 amino acids. Germline loops: CDR1 SEHNR, CDR2 FQNEAQ (reference sequence). The CDR3 DNA follows: TGTGCCAGCAGGCGGGGGGGCCAAAAAGAGACCCAGTACTTC. It encodes CASRRGGQKETQYF.

Notes on this clonotype: A much larger clone differs by one base, so this may be a read error. The V and J genes are TRBV7-9 and TRBJ2-2; a possible D gene is TRBD1 (5 bases). The germline V and J ends were trimmed by 8 bases and 5 bases, with 12 bases remaining between them. The germline V gene encodes CDR1 SEHNR and CDR2 FQNEAQ (reference sequence). This CDR3 region has 13 residues. The CDR3 region has the DNA TGTGCCAGCGGACCTGACAGTACCGGGGAGCTGTTTTTT. Translation: CASGPDSTGELFF.

This clonotype was counted between two and nine times. V usage is TRBV12-3 or TRBV12-4 and J usage is TRBJ1-4, with D unclear. This CDR3 is built from 15 residues. V was trimmed by 4 bases and J by 7 bases, leaving 16 bases between them. The CDR3 loop is CASSSWSEGREKLFF. DNA for the CDR3: TGTGCCAGCAGTTCGTGGTCCGAAGGACGTGAAAAACTGTTTTTT.

This clonotype has a handful of counts. V gene TRBV12-3 or TRBV12-4 combines with J gene TRBJ1-2; TRBD1 is a possible D gene (6 bases). V dropped 6 bases and J dropped 0 bases, with 14 bases sitting between them. The CDR3 is 15 residues long. CDR3 DNA sequence: TGTGCCAGCAGCCAGGACAGCACCTCTAACTATGGCTACACCTTC. It yields the protein CASSQDSTSNYGYTF.

The chain carries TRBV7-1 and TRBJ1-3, with a possible D match to TRBD1 (6 bases). TRBV7-1 is annotated as an ORF whose role is uncertain. V lost 1 base, J lost 3 bases, and 19 bases lay in between. This CDR3 is 18 amino acids long. The CDR3 region has the DNA TGTGCCAGCAGCTCAGACAGGGCCTGGACCGACTTTGGAAACACCATATATTTT. Amino acids: CASSSDRAWTDFGNTIYF.

J is TRBJ2-7 and V is TRBV6-9; 14 bases line up with TRBD2. With 7 bases clipped from V and 1 base from J, the junction kept 6 bases outside the gene matches. CDR3 length: 16 amino acids. CDR1 is MNHGY, CDR2 SVAAGI, per germline. CDR3 amino acids: CASMGLAGDRSYEQYF. The CDR3 bases are TGTGCCAGCATGGGACTAGCGGGAGATAGGTCCTACGAGCAGTACTTC.

The V and J genes are TRBV7-6 and TRBJ2-7, with D uncertain. Germline-derived CDR1 and CDR2 are SGHVS and FNYEAQ. Deletions cut 4 bases from V and 0 bases from J, with 7 bases between. The length of the CDR3 is 13 residues. CDR3 amino acids: CASSWEHSYEQYF. CDR3 sequence (DNA): TGTGCCAGCAGCTGGGAACACTCCTACGAGCAGTACTTC.

This clonotype was detected many times. This chain uses TRBV15 with TRBJ2-2; TRBD1 aligns across 10 bases. V was pared by 4 bases and J by 3 bases, with 5 bases of the junction left unmatched. This CDR3 is built from 16 residues. The germline V gene has CDR1 LNHNV and CDR2 YYDKDF (reference sequence). The CDR3 sequence: CATSTSGTGDTGELFF. CDR3 sequence (DNA): TGTGCCACCAGCACTTCCGGGACAGGGGACACCGGGGAGCTGTTTTTT.